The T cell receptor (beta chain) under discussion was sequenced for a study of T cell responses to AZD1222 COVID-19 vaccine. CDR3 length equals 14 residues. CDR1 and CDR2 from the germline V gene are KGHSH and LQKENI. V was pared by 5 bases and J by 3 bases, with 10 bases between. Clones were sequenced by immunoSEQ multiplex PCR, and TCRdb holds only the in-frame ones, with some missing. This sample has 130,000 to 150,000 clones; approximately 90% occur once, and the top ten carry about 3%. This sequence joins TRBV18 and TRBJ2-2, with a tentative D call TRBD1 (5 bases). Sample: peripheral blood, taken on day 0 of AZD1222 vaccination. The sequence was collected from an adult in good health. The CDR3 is CASSRDSYTGELFF. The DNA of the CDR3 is TGTGCCAGCTCAAGAGACAGTTACACCGGGGAGCTGTTTTTT.